A single sample is the source of the 23 T cell receptor beta chains below, sequenced in a study of T-cell reconstitution after alpha-beta-depleted transplantation in children. This sample's TCRbeta library carried unique molecular identifier barcodes. TCRdb analysed the PCR reads with MiXCR anew, one entry per CDR3 protein. The top ten hold 28% of the sample, which has roughly 200,000 distinct CDR3 sequences, 11% seen once. The starting material was PBMCs, obtained before TCRalphabeta/CD19-depleted stem cell transplant. Receptors originate from a child in the first two years of life with acute myeloid leukemia, due to receive a stem cell transplant.

This clonotype was observed a few times. The chain couples TRBV29-1 to TRBJ1-6; D is possibly TRBD1 (5 bases). This CDR3 spans 13 amino acids. Between the trimmed V and J ends, which lost 7 bases and 9 bases, there was a span of 16 bases. From germline, CDR1 is SQVTM and CDR2 ANQGSEA. The CDR3 loop reads CSAREKPRSPLHF. The CDR3 DNA is TGCAGCGCCAGGGAGAAGCCGCGTTCACCCCTCCACTTT.

This clonotype was recorded at least ten times. This chain uses TRBV27 with TRBJ1-2; D is unresolved. Germline V gene lookup returns CDR1 MNHEY and CDR2 SMNVEV (reference sequence). V shed 5 bases and J shed 5 bases, with 15 bases lying between them. The CDR3 totals 14 residues. CDR3 amino acids: CASSLGPEWYGYTF. The CDR3 nucleotides are TGTGCCAGCAGTCTAGGACCGGAATGGTATGGCTACACCTTC.

Ten or more counts support this clonotype. V usage is TRBV7-2 and J usage is TRBJ2-7; 12 bases line up with TRBD2. The germline V gene encodes CDR1 SGHTA and CDR2 FQGNSA. The CDR3 length is 14 residues. V shed 5 bases, J shed 5 bases, and the junction held 4 bases outside the gene matches. This chain's CDR3 is CASSPWTSGNEQYF. CDR3 sequence (DNA): TGTGCCAGCAGCCCTTGGACTAGCGGGAACGAGCAGTACTTC.

With regard to this clonotype: An end of the junction differs from the germline gene, which may be a read error. This chain links TRBV28 with TRBJ2-2; 7 nucleotides match TRBD1. This CDR3 has 14 residues. From germline, CDR1 is MDHEN and CDR2 SYDVKM. The CDR3 DNA reads TGTACCAGCAGTCGGGACAGACCAAACAGGGAGCTGTTTTTT. It translates to CTSSRDRPNRELFF.

This clonotype was recorded at least ten times. The genes are TRBV5-4 and TRBJ2-7, with 8 bases fitting TRBD1. The germline V gene has CDR1 SGHNT and CDR2 YYREEE (reference sequence). J lost 1 base, V lost 0 bases, and 0 bases had no gene match. The CDR3 consists of 14 residues. The CDR3 here is CASSLDRGSYEQYF. Here the CDR3 DNA reads TGTGCCAGCAGCTTGGACAGGGGGTCCTACGAGCAGTACTTC.

This clonotype was observed many times. This rearrangement joins TRBV6-5 to TRBJ1-6; 10 bases align to TRBD1. V shed 7 bases and J 5 bases; nucleotides not matched to a gene: 8. Per the germline V gene, CDR1 is MNHEY and CDR2 is SVGAGI. The CDR3 length is 16 residues. CDR3 nucleotide sequence: TGTGCCAGCACCATGACAGGGGGCTGGAATAATTCACCCCTCCACTTT. The encoded protein is CASTMTGGWNNSPLHF.

This clonotype was seen repeatedly, ten times or more. The chain links TRBV28 to TRBJ1-1; maybe TRBD1 (6 bases). This CDR3 has 13 residues. V was clipped by 6 bases and J by 1 base, with 9 bases between them. Germline V lookup: CDR1 MDHEN, CDR2 SYDVKM. The CDR3 protein is CASSMDRNTEAFF. CDR3 DNA: TGTGCCAGCAGCATGGACAGGAACACTGAAGCTTTCTTT.

This clonotype was recorded at least ten times. The rearrangement joins TRBV20-1 to TRBJ1-5; the D is unclear. V was trimmed by 3 bases and J by 4 bases, leaving 10 bases between them. CDR3 length: 13 residues. In germline, CDR1 is DFQATT, CDR2 SNEGSKA (reference sequence). CDR3 nucleotides: TGCAGTGCTAGGAGTCGGGAGAATCAGCCCCAGCATTTT. Its translation is CSARSRENQPQHF.

This clonotype was counted ten times or more. DNA of the CDR3: TGCAGTGCCGAGGTCAGGGGGGACGAGCAGTACTTC. Translating it yields CSAEVRGDEQYF. V gene TRBV20-1 combines with J gene TRBJ2-7, with D perhaps matching TRBD1 (7 bases). Germline values: CDR1 DFQATT, CDR2 SNEGSKA (reference sequence). V was clipped by 6 bases and J by 5 bases, with 14 bases between them. The CDR3 loop spans 12 amino acids.

This chain connects TRBV10-2 to TRBJ1-2, with TRBD1 identical over 8 bases. The CDR3 consists of 13 residues. The V and J ends lost 3 bases and 7 bases, in that order; junction bases with no gene match: 4. Per germline, CDR1 WSHSY and CDR2 SAAADI. The DNA for the CDR3 is TGCGCCAGCAGTGACCAGGGGGCTGGTGGCTACACCTTC. Protein sequence: CASSDQGAGGYTF.

This clonotype showed up just a few times. The chain employs TRBV20-1 and TRBJ1-2; maybe TRBD1 (5 bases). Trimming removed 7 bases at V and 7 bases at J, with 13 bases between. Germline CDR1 reads DFQATT; CDR2 reads SNEGSKA (reference sequence). The CDR3 is 11 amino acids. The CDR3 protein is CSVGGGSGYTF. For the CDR3, the DNA is TGCAGTGTGGGCGGGGGTAGTGGCTACACCTTC.

This clonotype showed up many times. The chain carries TRBV7-9 and TRBJ1-6; D possibly corresponds to TRBD1 (6 bases). CDR1 is SEHNR and CDR2 is FQNEAQ in the germline V gene (reference sequence). Trimming shortened V by 0 bases and J by 13 bases, and 16 bases separated the two germline ends. The CDR3 has 15 residues. CDR3 bases: TGTGCCAGCAGCTTAGCCCTAGCAGGGGTTGAGCCCCTCCACTTT. Translating gives CASSLALAGVEPLHF. The variable domain in full, completed from reference TRBV7-9 and TRBJ1-6, reads DTGVSQNPRHKITKRGQNVTFRCDPISEHNRLYWYRQTLGQGPEFLTYFQNEAQLEKSRLLSDRFSAERPKGSFSTLEIQRTEQGDSAMYLCASSLALAGVEPLHFGNGTRLTVT.

This clonotype was detected many times. This chain connects TRBV29-1 to TRBJ1-2, with 7 bases identical to TRBD1. The ends lost 6 bases at V and 2 bases at J; junction bases unmatched: 9. Germline CDR1 and CDR2: SQVTM and ANQGSEA. The CDR3 totals 14 residues. The CDR3 DNA follows: TGCAGCGTGCGAACCGGGACAGTGAACTATGGCTACACCTTC. This codes for CSVRTGTVNYGYTF. The variable domain in full, with the rest retrieved from reference TRBV29-1 and TRBJ1-2, is SAVISQKPSRDICQRGTSLTIQCQVDSQVTMMFWYRQQPGQSLTLIATANQGSEATYESGFVIDKFPISRPNLTFSTLTVSNMSPEDSSIYLCSVRTGTVNYGYTFGSGTRLTVV.

This clonotype showed up many times. This chain links TRBV20-1 with TRBJ2-4, with 9 bases fitting TRBD1. There are 14 residues in the CDR3. Trimming took 6 bases from V and 4 from J; bases not matched to a gene: 7. Germline CDR1 is DFQATT and CDR2 is SNEGSKA (reference sequence). The CDR3 region has the DNA TGCAGTGCCAAAGCCGGGACAGGGAAAAACATTCAGTACTTC. Its protein product is CSAKAGTGKNIQYF.

This clonotype was seen repeatedly, ten times or more. This rearrangement joins TRBV4-1 to TRBJ1-4; possibly TRBD1 for D (5 bases). The CDR3 covers 17 residues. Trimming took off 4 bases at V and 0 bases at J, with 15 bases between the two ends. Looked up from germline, CDR1 is MGHRA and CDR2 is YSYEKL. Here the CDR3 DNA reads TGCGCCAGCAGCCCGACCGGGGGATCTGCAACTAATGAAAAACTGTTTTTT. Translated: CASSPTGGSATNEKLFF.

This clonotype was counted at least ten times. CDR3 sequence: CASSGRDRHNQPQHF. The DNA of the CDR3 is TGTGCCAGCAGTGGCCGGGACAGACACAATCAGCCCCAGCATTTT. The rearrangement joins TRBV2 to TRBJ1-5, with 7 bases fitting TRBD1. This CDR3 is built from 15 residues. CDR1 SNHLY and CDR2 FYNNEI come from the germline V gene. The V segment lost 4 bases and the J segment 3 bases; nucleotides outside the gene matches: 6.

A word on this clonotype: Given a much more abundant clone one base away, this may be a read error. DNA for the CDR3: TGTGCCAGCAGTTACTCTAGCGGCTCCTACAATGAGCAGTCCTTC. Translating it yields CASSYSSGSYNEQSF. The J gene is TRBJ2-1, the V gene TRBV6-2 or TRBV6-3; a weak D match, TRBD2 (6 bases). There are 15 residues in the CDR3. The germline CDR1 and CDR2 sequences are MNHEY and SVGEGT.

The rearrangement links TRBV4-2 to TRBJ1-5; D may be TRBD1 (5 bases). V was shortened by 10 bases and J by 4 bases, with 26 bases between the two germline ends. This CDR3 is 17 amino acids long. CDR1 and CDR2 from the germline V gene are LGHNA and YNFKEQ. The CDR3 DNA is TGTGCCATGAGCCCCTGGCGACCGGGGCAGATTAATCAGCCCCAGCATTTT. Translation: CAMSPWRPGQINQPQHF.

This clonotype has a count of ten or more. V is TRBV5-1 and J is TRBJ2-5; 12 bases are shared with TRBD1. Germline V gene data show CDR1 as SGHRS and CDR2 as YFSETQ. V trimming: 2 bases; J trimming: 5 bases; junction bases outside the gene matches: 7. CDR3 length: 16 residues. The CDR3 bases are TGCGCCAGCAGCTTCACCGGGACAGGGGGCGTCGAGACCCAGTACTTC. It encodes CASSFTGTGGVETQYF.

In this sample, this clonotype turned up many times. V gene TRBV28 combines with J gene TRBJ2-3; tentative D call: TRBD2 (5 bases). The CDR3 loop spans 14 amino acids. Trimming took 4 bases from V and 3 from J, leaving 11 bases between them. CDR1 and CDR2 from the germline V gene are MDHEN and SYDVKM. CDR3 residues: CASSYGGSTDTQYF. The DNA of the CDR3 is TGTGCCAGCAGTTACGGCGGGTCGACAGATACGCAGTATTTT.

Regarding this clonotype: A much larger clone lies one base from this, so it may be a read error. The rearrangement links TRBV28 to TRBJ1-2, with D uncertain. Germline CDR1 and CDR2: MDHEN and SYDVKM. The CDR3 is made up of 13 amino acids. The CDR3 spells CASSPLGRYGDTF. In nucleotides, the CDR3 is TGTGCCAGCAGTCCTCTAGGGAGGTATGGCGACACCTTC.

In its sample, this clonotype was seen many times. This chain uses TRBV7-9 with TRBJ2-7, with 8 positions matching TRBD1. In germline, CDR1 is SEHNR, CDR2 FQNEAQ (reference sequence). After removal of 4 bases from V and 5 bases from J, the junction contained 7 bases not matched to a gene. CDR3 length equals 14 residues. CDR3 amino acids: CASSSTGGSHEQYF. CDR3 nucleotide sequence: TGTGCCAGCAGCTCCACAGGGGGATCGCACGAGCAGTACTTC.

Of note for this clonotype: The junction and the germline gene differ at one end; a read error may be behind it. The V call is TRBV5-4, the J call TRBJ1-5; D gene uncertain. The CDR3 runs 15 residues. The germline CDR1 and CDR2 sequences are SGHNT and YYREEE (reference sequence). This CDR3 reads CASSLAQLQNQPQHF. The DNA for the CDR3 is TGCGCCAGCAGTTTGGCCCAGCTTCAAAATCAGCCCCAGCATTTT.